This TCR beta chain was found in a study of T cell changes during pregnancy in multiple sclerosis. Germline lookup yields CDR1 PRHDT and CDR2 FYEKMQ (reference sequence). With 1 base clipped from V and 3 bases from J, the junction kept 1 base outside the gene matches. The CDR3 length is 14 residues. Assay: immunoSEQ multiplex PCR; the TCRdb copy retains only in-frame clones and omits some. Counted here are around 110,000 clones, more than 85% occurring once; the ten biggest clones make up less than 2%. The material sequenced was peripheral blood, taken in the third trimester of pregnancy. The source is a female donor with multiple sclerosis, enrolled in a pregnancy study. V usage is TRBV13 and J usage is TRBJ1-1; 8 positions agree with TRBD1. CDR3 in DNA: TGTGCCAGCAGCTTAGCAGGGGGCCACACTGAAGCTTTCTTT. As protein: CASSLAGGHTEAFF.